The source of this TCR beta chain is a study of blood T cell repertoires in COVID-19. Study information: Samples taken during acute and convalescent COVID-19 were collected in the United States, Italy and Spain. T cells, B-cell-depleted T cells, or PBMCs provided the cDNA or gDNA that served as material.

Germline CDR1 is MNHEY and CDR2 is SVGEGT. Losses at the gene ends were 6 bases for V and 7 bases for J; bases not matched to a gene: 8. This CDR3 contains 16 residues. Original methodology: Amplification of reference gene primers provided the estimated nucleated cell counts. Method: immunoSEQ multiplex PCR; TCRdb's copy keeps in-frame clones and lacks some. V and J calls and clone size follow that table, whereas D and trimming were derived from the DNA. The sample has about 140,000 clones, 70% to 90% seen once. Sequencing was done on a sample of peripheral blood. The TCR was taken from a woman between 50 and 59 years old with acute or convalescent COVID-19. The chain uses TRBV6-2 or TRBV6-3 and TRBJ2-1; 14 bases agree with TRBD2. The CDR3 nucleotides are TGTGCCAGCAGCGGCCTGGGACTAGCGGGGGTGAATGAGCAGTTCTTC. This sequence encodes CASSGLGLAGVNEQFF.